This T cell receptor (beta chain) was sequenced in a study of response to subunit inactivated influenza vaccine. Broader study findings: With each seasonal influenza vaccination, the authors suggested, few new T cells are recruited.

With respect to this clonotype: Its specificity is unknown.

TCRdb ran MiXCR on the RT-PCR reads and lists one entry per CDR3 protein. The sample comprises about 780,000 distinct CDR3 sequences, 18% of which are singletons, and about a tenth rests with the top ten. V was cut by 4 bases and J by 4 bases, with 13 bases left in between. There are 15 residues in the CDR3. Germline V gives CDR1 LGHNA, CDR2 YSLEER. This sequence originates from a man aged 45 to 65 who received an inactivated influenza vaccine. J is TRBJ2-2 and V is TRBV4-3; no firm D call. The input for sequencing was PBMCs from blood, taken approximately 5 days after vaccination. The CDR3, as DNA: TGCGCCAGCAGCCCAGACGTGGCGGCCACCGGGGAGCTGTTTTTT. Residues: CASSPDVAATGELFF.